This T cell receptor beta chain was sequenced for a study of CD8 T cells in Susac syndrome. Broader study findings: The authors acknowledged that their TCR sequencing and HLA analysis involved a relatively small number of individuals.

Sequencing of TCR beta covered CD8+ and CD4+ T cells obtained from blood. A note on this clonotype: Its antigen remains unknown.

RNA, at roughly 0.45 to 1 ug, was reverse transcribed with random hexamers. By means of immunoSEQ multiplex PCR, TCR beta CDR3 spanning 54 Vbeta and 13 Jbeta underwent amplification. TCRdb processed the immunoSEQ multiplex PCR reads anew with MiXCR; each CDR3 protein has one entry. The sample holds fewer than 150,000 distinct CDR3 sequences, roughly 89% seen once. V trimming: 2 bases; J trimming: 4 bases; junction bases outside the gene matches: 2. The germline gives CDR1 SGHVS, CDR2 FQNEAQ. The CDR3 runs 14 residues. The chain is built from TRBV7-8 and TRBJ1-2; 9 bases fit TRBD1. This sequence was found in a human donor with multiple sclerosis. Sequenced: CD8+ T cells from PBMCs. Here the CDR3 reads CASSLWTGAYGYTF. CDR3 in DNA: TGTGCCAGCAGCTTATGGACAGGGGCCTATGGCTACACCTTC.